The 13 T cell receptor beta chains below come from one sample, sequenced in a study of T cell responses to AZD1222 COVID-19 vaccine. Sequencing used immunoSEQ multiplex PCR; TCRdb keeps in-frame clones, though not all of them. This sample has approximately 100,000 clones; approximately 90% occur once, and the top ten carry less than 5.5%. The input for sequencing was peripheral blood, taken 28 days after the second AZD1222 dose. The receptors were sampled from an adult who received the AZD1222 COVID-19 vaccine.

The chain is built from TRBV25-1 and TRBJ1-2; the match to TRBD1 covers 11 bases. The V gene's germline CDR1 is MGHDK and CDR2 SYGVNS. The CDR3 length is 15 residues. After removal of 3 bases from V and 4 bases from J, the junction contained 4 bases not matched to a gene. The CDR3 here is CASSERGTGGYGYTF. For the CDR3, the DNA is TGTGCCAGCAGTGAGAGGGGGACAGGGGGCTATGGCTACACCTTC.

V and J are TRBV7-2 and TRBJ2-7, with TRBD2 matching 11 bases. This CDR3 has 16 amino acids. After removal of 5 bases from V and 7 bases from J, the junction contained 13 bases not matched to a gene. Germline CDR1 and CDR2: SGHTA and FQGNSA. In DNA form, the CDR3 reads TGTGCCAGCAGCCCCAAAGCTAGCGGGGGGCCGGGGGAGCAGTACTTC. Its protein is CASSPKASGGPGEQYF.

The chain uses TRBV2 and TRBJ1-2, with TRBD1 matching over 8 bases. Germline CDR1 reads SNHLY; CDR2 reads FYNNEI. V was clipped by 6 bases and J by 11 bases; unmatched bases: 14. This CDR3 has 14 amino acids. The CDR3 DNA reads as TGTGCCAGCAGCCTCGCTGGACAGGGTGGGGAGTACACCTTC. Its translation: CASSLAGQGGEYTF.

The gene calls are TRBV6-5 and TRBJ1-1; TRBD1 agrees at 8 bases. V lost 6 bases to trimming and J lost 2 bases; unmatched junction nucleotides: 2. This CDR3 has 13 residues. In germline, CDR1 is MNHEY, CDR2 SVGAGI. As DNA, the CDR3 is TGTGCCAGCAGGGACAGGGTTAACACTGAAGCTTTCTTT. It specifies CASRDRVNTEAFF.

The rearrangement joins TRBV7-9 to TRBJ1-2; the match to TRBD1 covers 8 bases. CDR1 is SEHNR, CDR2 FQNEAQ, per germline (reference sequence). The CDR3 is 14 residues long. The trim removed 3 bases at V and 4 bases at J, leaving 4 bases unmatched. The CDR3 spells CASSFDRGSYGYTF. In DNA form, the CDR3 reads TGTGCCAGCAGCTTCGACAGGGGTTCCTATGGCTACACCTTC.

This chain connects TRBV9 to TRBJ2-7; D may be TRBD2 (5 bases). CDR3 size: 13 residues. CDR1 is SGDLS, CDR2 YYNGEE, per germline. V lost 0 bases to trimming and J lost 7 bases, with 11 bases between them. The CDR3 DNA is TGTGCCAGCAGCGTAGGGGTGAGGGATGAGCAGTACTTC. It is translated as CASSVGVRDEQYF.

V usage is TRBV21-1 and J usage is TRBJ1-2; the DNA was not used to check the table's D call, TRBD1. TRBV21-1 is flagged as a pseudogene. CDR3 size: 17 residues. The CDR3 DNA is TGTGCCAGCAGCAAAGACCCAGGGGAGAATTCTAACTATGGCTACACCTTC. Its translation: CASSKDPGENSNYGYTF.

V usage is TRBV6-5 and J usage is TRBJ1-2, with 9 bases that match TRBD1. After removal of 6 bases from V and 4 bases from J, the junction contained 6 bases not matched to a gene. Per the germline V gene, CDR1 is MNHEY and CDR2 is SVGAGI. The CDR3 length is 14 residues. In DNA form, the CDR3 reads TGTGCCAGCAGAGGACAGGGGTTGAGCTATGGCTACACCTTC. It encodes CASRGQGLSYGYTF.

This clone appeared a few times. The chain employs TRBV2 and TRBJ2-3, with unresolved D. Trimming pared 6 bases from V and 0 bases from J, leaving 10 bases between. Germline V gene lookup returns CDR1 SNHLY and CDR2 FYNNEI. This CDR3 has 14 amino acids. Here the CDR3 DNA reads TGTGCCAGCAGCTCCTGGGCTAGCACAGATACGCAGTATTTT. It translates to CASSSWASTDTQYF.

The V call is TRBV12-3 or TRBV12-4, the J call TRBJ2-1; D possibly corresponds to TRBD2 (5 bases). The V and J ends lost 1 base and 15 bases respectively, with 10 bases between them. This CDR3 has 11 amino acids. CDR3 protein: CASSLGLALFF. In DNA form, the CDR3 reads TGTGCCAGCAGTTTAGGTCTAGCACTGTTCTTC.

The V gene is TRBV28, the J gene TRBJ1-2; 7 bases map to TRBD1. Germline V gives CDR1 MDHEN, CDR2 SYDVKM. CDR3 length: 13 residues. The ends lost 8 bases at V and 2 bases at J; junction bases unmatched: 5. The CDR3 DNA sequence: TGTGCCAGCCGGGACAGCCAGAACTATGGCTACACCTTC. Amino acid sequence: CASRDSQNYGYTF.

The chain joins TRBV7-2 to TRBJ2-2; D might be TRBD2 (5 bases). V was cut by 2 bases and J by 4 bases, with 17 bases left in between. Germline values: CDR1 SGHTA, CDR2 FQGNSA. CDR3 length equals 17 residues. The CDR3 bases are TGTGCCAGCAGCTTACTGGTCATGGATCGGGGCACCGGGGAGCTGTTTTTT. It codes for CASSLLVMDRGTGELFF.

The chain uses TRBV5-1 and TRBJ1-6, with 10 nucleotides matching TRBD1. This CDR3 spans 14 amino acids. V shed 0 bases, J shed 9 bases, and the junction held 0 bases outside the gene matches. The germline CDR1 and CDR2 sequences are SGHRS and YFSETQ. Here the CDR3 DNA reads TGCGCCAGCAGCTTGGGACAGGGGGCTTCACCCCTCCACTTT. This codes for CASSLGQGASPLHF.